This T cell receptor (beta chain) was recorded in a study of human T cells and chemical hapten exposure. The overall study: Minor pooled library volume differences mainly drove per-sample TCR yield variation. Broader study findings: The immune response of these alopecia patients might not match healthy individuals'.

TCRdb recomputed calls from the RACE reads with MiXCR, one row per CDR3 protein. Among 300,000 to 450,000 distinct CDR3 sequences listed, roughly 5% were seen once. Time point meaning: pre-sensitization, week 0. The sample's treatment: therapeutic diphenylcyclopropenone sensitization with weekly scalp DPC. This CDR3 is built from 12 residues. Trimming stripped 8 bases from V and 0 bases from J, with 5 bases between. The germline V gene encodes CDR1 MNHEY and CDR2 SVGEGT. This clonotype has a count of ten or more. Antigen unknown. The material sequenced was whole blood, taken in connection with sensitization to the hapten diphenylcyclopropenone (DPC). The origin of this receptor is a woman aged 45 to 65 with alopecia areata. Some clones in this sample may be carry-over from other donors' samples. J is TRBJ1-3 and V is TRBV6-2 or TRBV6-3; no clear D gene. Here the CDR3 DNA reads TGTGCCAGCGGTTCCTCTGGAAACACCATATATTTT. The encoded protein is CASGSSGNTIYF.